Presented here are 30 T cell receptor beta chains from one specimen sequenced in a study of shared T cell receptors in the human thymus. Data came from immunoSEQ multiplex PCR; TCRdb stores just in-frame clones and leaves some out. The sample has hundreds of thousands of clones, over 75% seen once. These same data were also listed under a study on human thymus T cells.

The sample was thymocytes. All receptors derive from a girl less than two years old with a congenital heart defect.

This clone was seen just once. V usage is TRBV30 and J usage is TRBJ1-2; tentatively, D is TRBD1 (5 bases). Germline V gene lookup returns CDR1 GTSNPN and CDR2 SVGIG (reference sequence). The CDR3 extends over 12 amino acids. V gave up 4 bases and J gave up 3 bases, with 9 bases separating them. This CDR3 is CAWMRGDYGYTF. CDR3 bases: TGTGCCTGGATGCGGGGGGACTATGGCTACACCTTC.

The CDR3 spells CASSEDRARNTIYF. The CDR3 bases are TGTGCCAGCAGCGAGGACAGGGCTAGAAACACCATATATTTT. The chain employs TRBV9 and TRBJ1-3, with 8 bases fitting TRBD1. Germline values: CDR1 SGDLS, CDR2 YYNGEE. There are 14 residues in the CDR3. The V segment lost 3 bases and the J segment 5 bases; nucleotides outside the gene matches: 4.

This chain links TRBV7-2 with TRBJ1-2; D gene unclear. CDR3 length equals 13 residues. Germline V gives CDR1 SGHTA, CDR2 FQGNSA. Trimming cost V 3 bases and J 2 bases, with 7 bases left between them. CDR3 loop: CASSFGRNYGYTF. The CDR3 DNA sequence: TGTGCCAGCAGCTTTGGCAGGAACTATGGCTACACCTTC.

This clone was seen a few times. V usage is TRBV6-5 and J usage is TRBJ1-2; the D is unclear. The germline gives CDR1 MNHEY, CDR2 SVGAGI. The CDR3 has 12 residues. The V and J ends lost 8 bases and 4 bases respectively, with 11 bases between them. This CDR3 is CASRRAAYGYTF. Here the CDR3 DNA reads TGTGCCAGCCGGAGGGCCGCCTATGGCTACACCTTC.

This clone was detected a few times. The chain uses TRBV7-2 and TRBJ2-5; 12 positions match TRBD2. The length of the CDR3 is 16 residues. The germline V gene encodes CDR1 SGHTA and CDR2 FQGNSA. V lost 1 base to trimming and J lost 5 bases; unmatched junction nucleotides: 5. CDR3 in DNA: TGTGCCAGCAGCTTAGGAAGGACTAGCGGGGTCGAGACCCAGTACTTC. Encoded protein: CASSLGRTSGVETQYF.

This chain connects TRBV6-4 to TRBJ1-2; D is ambiguous. The V end was cut by 5 bases, the J end by 2 bases, with 9 bases between. The CDR3 runs 13 residues. Germline V CDR1 and CDR2: MRHNA, SNTAGT. CDR3 protein: CASSTGMNYGYTF. CDR3 coding DNA: TGTGCCAGCAGTACCGGGATGAACTATGGCTACACCTTC.

The rearrangement links TRBV14 to TRBJ2-6, with D possibly TRBD2 on 5 matching bases. V was clipped by 4 bases and J by 2 bases, with 9 bases between them. The CDR3 covers 15 residues. Germline assignment: CDR1 SGHDN and CDR2 FVKESK. The CDR3 loop reads CASSRLGAGANVLTF. The CDR3 DNA reads TGTGCCAGCAGCCGGTTGGGAGCTGGGGCCAACGTCCTGACTTTC.

This clone has just a few counts. V and J are TRBV10-3 and TRBJ2-1; TRBD2 is a possible D gene (6 bases). Germline V lookup: CDR1 ENHRY, CDR2 SYGVKD. V dropped 7 bases and J dropped 0 bases, with 13 bases sitting between them. CDR3 length: 15 residues. The CDR3 DNA follows: TGTGCCATCACGGAGGGGCACCCCTCCTACAATGAGCAGTTCTTC. Protein: CAITEGHPSYNEQFF.

J is TRBJ2-1 and V is TRBV10-1; the match to TRBD2 covers 10 bases. V gave up 3 bases and J gave up 0 bases; unmatched junction bases: 5. The length of the CDR3 is 17 residues. The germline V gene encodes CDR1 WNHNN and CDR2 SYGVQD (reference sequence). Written as DNA, the CDR3 is TGCGCCAGCAGTGATTCCCTAGCGGGGGACTCCTACAATGAGCAGTTCTTC. Translated: CASSDSLAGDSYNEQFF.

V gene TRBV7-2 combines with J gene TRBJ1-6; D possibly corresponds to TRBD1 (5 bases). The CDR3 runs 15 residues. V was pared by 5 bases and J by 11 bases, with 19 bases between. Germline V gene data show CDR1 as SGHTA and CDR2 as FQGNSA. CDR3 sequence (DNA): TGTGCCAGCAGCCCCCATCTCGACAGTCTGGCACCCCTCCACTTT. The encoded protein is CASSPHLDSLAPLHF.

The chain couples TRBV30 to TRBJ1-3, with D tentatively TRBD1 (5 bases). Germline CDR1 GTSNPN, CDR2 SVGIG (reference sequence). The CDR3 is 20 residues long. Trimming removed 0 bases from V and 0 bases from J, with 24 bases in between. The CDR3 DNA sequence: TGTGCCTGGAGTGTACCGACAGCTAGAACGAAAAGAGACTCTGGAAACACCATATATTTT. Residues: CAWSVPTARTKRDSGNTIYF.

About this clone: At one boundary the junction diverges from the germline segment, which might be a read error. Other DNA sequences in this specimen translate into the identical CDR3. V and J are TRBV2 and TRBJ2-6; 9 bases are a match to TRBD1. The CDR3 totals 17 residues. Germline V gene sequence: CDR1 SNHLY, CDR2 FYNNEI. The CDR3 region is CASNRTGASSGANVLTF. Here the CDR3 DNA reads TGTGCCAGTAACCGGACAGGGGCAAGCTCTGGGGCAAACGTCCTGACTTTC.

The chain links TRBV6-6 to TRBJ2-1; D unresolved. CDR1 is MNHNY, CDR2 SVGAGI, per germline (reference sequence). Trimming removed 5 bases at V and 6 bases at J, with 5 bases between. CDR3 size: 11 residues. The CDR3 region is CASSISNEQFF. The CDR3 nucleotides are TGTGCCAGCAGTATATCCAATGAGCAGTTCTTC.

This chain connects TRBV27 to TRBJ1-2, with 8 nucleotides matching TRBD1. The ends lost 4 bases at V and 0 bases at J; junction bases unmatched: 4. The CDR3 runs to 15 residues. CDR1 is MNHEY and CDR2 is SMNVEV in the germline V gene (reference sequence). Here the CDR3 reads CASSWTGTPNYGYTF. The CDR3 nucleotides are TGTGCCAGCAGTTGGACAGGGACACCTAACTATGGCTACACCTTC.

The gene calls are TRBV9 and TRBJ2-4, with D tentatively TRBD1 (5 bases). CDR1 and CDR2 from the germline V gene are SGDLS and YYNGEE. CDR3 size: 18 residues. The germline V and J ends were trimmed by 4 bases and 1 base, with 21 bases remaining between them. Written as DNA, the CDR3 is TGTGCCAGCAGCTCCCCGCGTCCTCTTCCAGGGGCCAAAAACATTCAGTACTTC. Protein: CASSSPRPLPGAKNIQYF.

The chain links TRBV2 to TRBJ1-5; possibly TRBD1 for D (6 bases). In germline, CDR1 is SNHLY, CDR2 FYNNEI. The CDR3 runs 15 residues. Trimming shortened V by 6 bases and J by 7 bases, and 19 bases separated the two germline ends. CDR3 nucleotide sequence: TGTGCCAGCAGGCCGGGACAATCGGGACCACAGCCCCAGCATTTT. It translates to CASRPGQSGPQPQHF.

This chain connects TRBV10-2 to TRBJ2-3; tentative D call: TRBD2 (5 bases). Trimming shortened V by 2 bases and J by 2 bases, and 14 bases separated the two germline ends. Germline values: CDR1 WSHSY, CDR2 SAAADI. The CDR3 consists of 16 residues. In nucleotides, the CDR3 is TGCGCCAGCAGTGAGATGGAGGACTCGATCACAGATACGCAGTATTTT. The encoded protein is CASSEMEDSITDTQYF.

This chain connects TRBV19 to TRBJ1-1; D is ambiguous. The CDR3 extends over 13 amino acids. V gave up 11 bases and J gave up 2 bases, with 15 bases separating them. Germline-derived CDR1 and CDR2 are LNHDA and SQIVND (reference sequence). The CDR3 DNA is TGTGCCGGAGAAGCGCGCAGAAACACTGAAGCTTTCTTT. Translating gives CAGEARRNTEAFF.

The genes are TRBV4-1 and TRBJ1-3; no definite D call. Trimming removed 0 bases at V and 6 bases at J, with 18 bases between. The CDR3 runs to 17 residues. Germline CDR1 reads MGHRA; CDR2 reads YSYEKL. This CDR3 is CASSQDIQVEMVNTIYF. CDR3 nucleotides: TGCGCCAGCAGCCAAGACATCCAGGTAGAGATGGTAAACACCATATATTTT.

The chain uses TRBV2 and TRBJ1-1; no reliable D call. Trimming took off 11 bases at V and 6 bases at J, with 10 bases between the two ends. From germline, CDR1 is SNHLY and CDR2 FYNNEI. The CDR3 sequence is 10 residues long. CDR3 residues: CADGTAEAFF. CDR3 DNA: TGTGCCGACGGAACAGCTGAAGCTTTCTTT.

This chain's CDR3 is CATSRDFGGQGSQETQYF. The CDR3 DNA reads as TGTGCCACCAGCAGAGATTTTGGGGGACAGGGGTCCCAAGAGACCCAGTACTTC. The V gene is TRBV15, the J gene TRBJ2-5; the match to TRBD1 covers 10 bases. Unmatched junction bases numbered 8, after V lost 0 bases and J lost 1 base. The CDR3 runs to 18 residues. Looked up from germline, CDR1 is LNHNV and CDR2 is YYDKDF (reference sequence).

This clone has more than one count but fewer than ten. The V gene is TRBV2, the J gene TRBJ1-6; TRBD1 is a possible D gene (5 bases). The germline V gene encodes CDR1 SNHLY and CDR2 FYNNEI. CDR3 length: 15 amino acids. Trimming pared 4 bases from V and 6 bases from J, leaving 13 bases between. The CDR3 protein is CASSVSGDLNSPLHF. The CDR3 DNA follows: TGTGCCAGCAGTGTGTCGGGGGACCTTAATTCACCCCTCCACTTT.

V usage is TRBV12-5 and J usage is TRBJ1-2; no clear D. With 5 bases removed from V and 3 bases from J, the gap between germline ends came to 16 bases. Looked up from germline, CDR1 is LGHNT and CDR2 is FRNRAP. CDR3 size: 15 residues. CDR3 DNA: TGTGCTAGTGGTCCGCCGATTGGGCAGGACTATGGCTACACCTTC. This translates into CASGPPIGQDYGYTF.

This clone showed up just a few times. This chain connects TRBV5-1 to TRBJ1-1; 10 positions agree with TRBD1. Germline V gene data show CDR1 as SGHRS and CDR2 as YFSETQ. The CDR3 extends over 18 amino acids. Trimming removed 3 bases from V and 4 bases from J; junction bases left unmatched: 15. CDR3 nucleotides: TGCGCCAGCAGCTACAGTTCGGGACAGGGGCCCAACTCCACTGAAGCTTTCTTT. This sequence encodes CASSYSSGQGPNSTEAFF.

This chain connects TRBV6-1 to TRBJ1-2; D is undetermined. Trimming removed 5 bases from V and 4 bases from J, with 5 bases in between. CDR1 and CDR2 (germline): MNHNS, SASEGT. This CDR3 spans 11 amino acids. The CDR3 region has the DNA TGTGCCAGCAGTTCCATCTATGGCTACACCTTC. Amino acids: CASSSIYGYTF.

This chain uses TRBV5-1 with TRBJ2-5; tentative D call: TRBD2 (9 bases). CDR3 size: 16 residues. Germline V gene sequence: CDR1 SGHRS, CDR2 YFSETQ. The ends were cut back, 4 bases at V and 0 bases at J, with 16 bases in the middle. Here the CDR3 reads CASSGGRGQDQETQYF. Written as DNA, the CDR3 is TGCGCCAGCAGCGGCGGGAGGGGACAGGACCAAGAGACCCAGTACTTC.

This rearrangement joins TRBV12-5 to TRBJ1-1; the match to TRBD1 covers 8 bases. V dropped 9 bases and J dropped 4; count of bases not matched to a gene: 10. The CDR3 has 14 amino acids. Germline-derived CDR1 and CDR2 are LGHNT and FRNRAP. The CDR3 sequence is CARASGGRSTEAFF. The CDR3 DNA reads as TGTGCTAGAGCCTCAGGGGGCAGGAGCACTGAAGCTTTCTTT.

This chain uses TRBV7-8 with TRBJ1-6; a possible D gene is TRBD1 (5 bases). Germline V gene sequence: CDR1 SGHVS, CDR2 FQNEAQ. Trimming removed 5 bases at V and 8 bases at J, with 16 bases between. The CDR3 totals 15 residues. CDR3 coding DNA: TGTGCCAGCAGCAAAGCCGGGACTGAGCATTCACCCCTCCACTTT. Translation: CASSKAGTEHSPLHF. The variable domain in full, with the rest retrieved from reference TRBV7-8 and TRBJ1-6, is GAGVSQSPRYKVAKRGQDVALRCDPISGHVSLFWYQQALGQGPEFLTYFQNEAQLDKSGLPSDRFFAERPEGSVSTLKIQRTQQEDSAVYLCASSKAGTEHSPLHFGNGTRLTVT.

The chain has TRBV9 and TRBJ2-3, with unresolved D. V was cut by 0 bases and J by 0 bases, with 11 bases left in between. Germline V CDR1 and CDR2: SGDLS, YYNGEE. The CDR3 spans 16 residues. For the CDR3, the DNA is TGTGCCAGCAGCGTAGATAGTGGGCCCAGCACAGATACGCAGTATTTT. Residues: CASSVDSGPSTDTQYF.

The chain joins TRBV10-2 to TRBJ1-3; D may be TRBD1 (6 bases). The CDR3 spans 17 residues. Germline values: CDR1 WSHSY, CDR2 SAAADI. The V end was cut by 6 bases, the J end by 4 bases, with 22 bases between. The CDR3 nucleotides read TGCGCCAGCAGCAACAATAAGACAGGAGTAAAAGGAAACACCATATATTTT. Protein product: CASSNNKTGVKGNTIYF.